The 7 T cell receptor beta chains reported below all come from one sample, sequenced in a study of blood T cell repertoires in COVID-19. Assay used: immunoSEQ multiplex PCR; TCRdb lists only in-frame clones, some missing. The repertoire includes 200,000 to 300,000 clones, 80% to 90% of them detected once, and around 2% sits in the top ten. Sequencing input: peripheral blood. The receptors were gathered from a man aged 35 to 55 who had recovered from COVID-19.

V gene TRBV28 combines with J gene TRBJ2-7; TRBD2 might be the D (6 bases). The CDR3 has 11 amino acids. Germline CDR1 MDHEN, CDR2 SYDVKM. The ends were cut back, 10 bases at V and 4 bases at J, with 11 bases in the middle. DNA of the CDR3: TGTGCCACAGGAGGGCTTTACGAGCAGTACTTC. Translated: CATGGLYEQYF. Full variable domain (missing parts from reference TRBV28 and TRBJ2-7): DVKVTQSSRYLVKRTGEKVFLECVQDMDHENMFWYRQDPGLGLRLIYFSYDVKMKEKGDIPEGYSVSREKKERFSLILESASTNQTSMYLCATGGLYEQYFGPGTRLTVT.

The V call is TRBV2, the J call TRBJ2-5; 14 nucleotides align to TRBD2. Germline V gene lookup returns CDR1 SNHLY and CDR2 FYNNEI. V shed 7 bases and J 1 base; nucleotides not matched to a gene: 14. CDR3 length: 19 amino acids. This CDR3 is CASKTLGLAGGKAQETQYF. Written as DNA, the CDR3 is TGTGCCAGCAAAACTCTCGGACTAGCGGGGGGCAAAGCCCAAGAGACCCAGTACTTC.

This rearrangement joins TRBV6-6 to TRBJ1-5; the D is unclear. The CDR3 totals 14 residues. The V and J ends lost 8 bases and 0 bases respectively, with 11 bases between them. CDR1 is MNHNY and CDR2 is SVGAGI in the germline V gene (reference sequence). The CDR3 DNA follows: TGTGCCAGCCAAGACACAACTAGCAATCAGCCCCAGCATTTT. Translated, it gives CASQDTTSNQPQHF.

The rearrangement uses TRBV5-1 and TRBJ1-6; 9 bases are a match to TRBD1. This CDR3 spans 16 amino acids. CDR1 SGHRS and CDR2 YFSETQ come from the germline V gene. V gave up 4 bases and J gave up 7 bases; unmatched junction bases: 9. The CDR3: CASSEQGAPKNSPLHF. DNA for the CDR3: TGCGCCAGCAGCGAACAGGGGGCGCCTAAGAATTCACCCCTCCACTTT.

Note on this clone: Other DNA sequences in the same sample also yield this CDR3. The chain recombines TRBV12-3 or TRBV12-4 with TRBJ2-3; D is ambiguous. This CDR3 is built from 11 residues. Trimming took 4 bases from V and 3 from J, leaving 2 bases between them. This CDR3 is CASSSTDTQYF. CDR3 DNA: TGTGCCAGCAGTTCGACAGATACGCAGTATTTT.

The genes are TRBV7-9 and TRBJ2-7; 8 bases agree with TRBD1. Germline V gene lookup returns CDR1 SEHNR and CDR2 FQNEAQ (reference sequence). J was trimmed by 2 bases and V by 5 bases; bases with no gene match: 11. The CDR3 consists of 16 residues. The CDR3 is CASSAVNPGGTYEQYF. The CDR3 coding sequence is TGTGCCAGCAGCGCCGTTAATCCAGGGGGCACCTACGAGCAGTACTTC.

The CDR3 DNA is TGTGCCAGCAGCTTACTAGCGGGCACAGATACGCAGTATTTT. Residues: CASSLLAGTDTQYF. V gene TRBV7-2 combines with J gene TRBJ2-3; 7 bases align to TRBD2. The CDR3 length is 14 residues. V was pared by 2 bases and J by 1 base, with 0 bases of the junction left unmatched. The germline gives CDR1 SGHTA, CDR2 FQGNSA.